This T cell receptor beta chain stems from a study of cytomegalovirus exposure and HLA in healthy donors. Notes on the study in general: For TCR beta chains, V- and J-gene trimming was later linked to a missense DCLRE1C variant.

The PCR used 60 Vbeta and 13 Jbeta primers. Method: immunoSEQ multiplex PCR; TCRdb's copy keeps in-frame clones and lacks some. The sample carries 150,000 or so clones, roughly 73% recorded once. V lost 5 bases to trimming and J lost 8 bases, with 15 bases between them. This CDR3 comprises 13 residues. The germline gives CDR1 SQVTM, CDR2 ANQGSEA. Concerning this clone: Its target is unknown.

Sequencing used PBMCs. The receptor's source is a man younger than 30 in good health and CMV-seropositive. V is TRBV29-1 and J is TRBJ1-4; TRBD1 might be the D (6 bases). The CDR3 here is CSVTGRDMEKLFF. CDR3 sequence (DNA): TGCAGCGTTACAGGGAGGGATATGGAAAAACTGTTTTTT.